Following are 24 T cell receptor beta chains from one sample sequenced in a study of blood T cell repertoires in COVID-19. This table comes from immunoSEQ multiplex PCR, and its TCRdb copy is limited to in-frame clones, with some not included. The data contain 200,000 to 300,000 clones, around 87% of them seen just once; the ten biggest clones take up roughly 4.9%. The sequenced material came from peripheral blood. The receptors here all came from a woman aged 55-69 years with COVID-19, enrolled during active disease.

V usage is TRBV7-3 and J usage is TRBJ2-5; 10 nucleotides align to TRBD2. Per germline, CDR1 SGHTA and CDR2 FQGTGA. The CDR3 length is 16 residues. J gave up 4 bases and V 1 base, and 6 bases lay outside the gene matches. CDR3 nucleotide sequence: TGTGCCAGCAGCTTAAACGGACTAGCGGTGAGAGAGACCCAGTACTTC. Its translation: CASSLNGLAVRETQYF.

J is TRBJ2-1 and V is TRBV19; 11 nucleotides align to TRBD2. The CDR3 spans 18 residues. The germline V gene encodes CDR1 LNHDA and CDR2 SQIVND (reference sequence). The junction had 12 bases not matched to a gene; V was cut back by 8 bases and J by 0 bases. CDR3 in amino acids: CASGPRTSGLSSYNEQFF. In nucleotides, the CDR3 is TGTGCCAGTGGGCCGAGGACTAGCGGGCTGAGCTCCTACAATGAGCAGTTCTTC.

The chain couples TRBV25-1 to TRBJ2-5; 7 bases are shared with TRBD1. Germline values: CDR1 MGHDK, CDR2 SYGVNS. CDR3 length: 12 amino acids. V dropped 8 bases and J dropped 2; count of bases not matched to a gene: 2. The chain's CDR3 is CASHRGQETQYF. As DNA, the CDR3 is TGTGCCAGCCACAGGGGTCAAGAGACCCAGTACTTC.

This rearrangement joins TRBV28 to TRBJ1-4; D ambiguous. Trimming stripped 5 bases from V and 6 bases from J, with 13 bases between. CDR3 size: 14 residues. CDR1 is MDHEN, CDR2 SYDVKM, per germline. CDR3: CASSLRQEHEKLFF. The CDR3 nucleotides are TGTGCCAGCAGTCTTCGACAAGAACATGAAAAACTGTTTTTT.

This chain joins TRBV27 and TRBJ2-7; 12 bases align to TRBD2. Unmatched junction bases numbered 7, after V lost 4 bases and J lost 3 bases. The germline V gene has CDR1 MNHEY and CDR2 SMNVEV (reference sequence). This CDR3 region has 16 residues. DNA for the CDR3: TGTGCCAGCAGTTCCCTAGCGGGGGGGCGGATCTACGAGCAGTACTTC. Residues: CASSSLAGGRIYEQYF.

The chain combines TRBV28 with TRBJ1-6; TRBD1 aligns across 8 bases. The CDR3 covers 17 residues. Germline values: CDR1 MDHEN, CDR2 SYDVKM. Trimming removed 5 bases from V and 6 bases from J; junction bases left unmatched: 12. CDR3 nucleotides: TGTGCCAGCAGTCCTCCGCGGCAGGACAGGGCTAATTCACCCCTCCACTTT. Translating it yields CASSPPRQDRANSPLHF.

The V and J genes are TRBV27 and TRBJ2-7, with D perhaps matching TRBD1 (7 bases). The CDR3 spans 14 residues. V was clipped by 11 bases and J by 4 bases, with 21 bases between them. Germline lookup yields CDR1 MNHEY and CDR2 SMNVEV (reference sequence). CDR3 sequence (DNA): TGTGCCTGCATGCGGGGACAGCCTCCGTACGAGCAGTACTTC. Its protein product is CACMRGQPPYEQYF.

V gene TRBV15 combines with J gene TRBJ2-2, with TRBD1 matching 7 bases. V lost 2 bases and J lost 1; bases outside the gene matches: 4. CDR3 size: 16 residues. The germline V gene encodes CDR1 LNHNV and CDR2 YYDKDF (reference sequence). CDR3 residues: CATSRRGQMNTGELFF. The CDR3 DNA follows: TGTGCCACCAGCAGAAGGGGACAGATGAACACCGGGGAGCTGTTTTTT.

CDR3 amino acids: CASSPNSYNSPLHF. CDR3 bases: TGTGCCAGCAGCCCAAACTCCTATAATTCACCCCTCCACTTT. This chain joins TRBV27 and TRBJ1-6; no clear D gene. The CDR3 sequence is 14 residues long. Germline loops: CDR1 MNHEY, CDR2 SMNVEV (reference sequence). Trimming shortened V by 6 bases and J by 0 bases, and 6 bases separated the two germline ends.

The chain recombines TRBV21-1 with TRBJ1-5. TRBV21-1 is an annotated pseudogene. This CDR3 spans 17 amino acids. CDR3 nucleotide sequence: TGTGCCAGCCCTGACGGGGGGGCCCTCCATAGCAATCAGCCCCAGCATTTT. Translation gives CASPDGGALHSNQPQHF.

The chain carries TRBV18 and TRBJ2-1, with 7 positions matching TRBD2. The junction had 12 bases not matched to a gene; V was cut back by 0 bases and J by 7 bases. The CDR3 length is 17 residues. Germline CDR1 and CDR2: KGHSH and LQKENI. The CDR3 loop reads CASSPPGVAGVRNEQFF. The CDR3 nucleotides are TGTGCCAGCTCACCACCGGGGGTTGCGGGAGTGAGGAATGAGCAGTTCTTC. Filled out from reference TRBV18 and TRBJ2-1, the complete variable domain reads NAGVMQNPRHLVRRRGQEARLRCSPMKGHSHVYWYRQLPEEGLKFMVYLQKENIIDESGMPKERFSAEFPKEGPSILRIQQVVRGDSAAYFCASSPPGVAGVRNEQFFGPGTRLTVL.

The chain recombines TRBV7-3 with TRBJ2-1, with a possible D match to TRBD1 (6 bases). There are 16 residues in the CDR3. The V end lost 5 bases, the J end lost 6 bases, and 20 bases lay between the germline ends. Germline V CDR1 and CDR2: SGHTA, FQGTGA. CDR3 protein: CASSLTGQSRANEQFF. The DNA for the CDR3 is TGTGCCAGCAGCCTTACAGGACAGTCCCGGGCCAATGAGCAGTTCTTC. Filled out from reference TRBV7-3 and TRBJ2-1, the complete variable domain reads GAGVSQTPSNKVTEKGKYVELRCDPISGHTALYWYRQSLGQGPEFLIYFQGTGAADDSGLPNDRFFAVRPEGSVSTLKIQRTERGDSAVYLCASSLTGQSRANEQFFGPGTRLTVL.

The chain recombines TRBV4-3 with TRBJ2-3; D perhaps matches TRBD2 (6 bases). V was shortened by 0 bases and J by 10 bases, with 17 bases between the two germline ends. This CDR3 is 15 amino acids long. Germline V gives CDR1 LGHNA, CDR2 YSLEER. CDR3 sequence reads: CASSQEGTDPEAQYF. In nucleotides, the CDR3 is TGCGCCAGCAGCCAAGAGGGGACTGACCCCGAGGCGCAGTATTTT.

The rearrangement links TRBV6-5 to TRBJ1-2; maybe TRBD1 (5 bases). The CDR3 extends over 13 amino acids. V gave up 5 bases and J gave up 3 bases, with 10 bases separating them. Germline-derived CDR1 and CDR2 are MNHEY and SVGAGI. The CDR3 reads CASSQKGYYGYTF. CDR3 in DNA: TGTGCCAGCAGTCAGAAGGGGTACTATGGCTACACCTTC.

The chain couples TRBV14 to TRBJ1-1; D is undetermined. The CDR3 totals 14 residues. CDR1 and CDR2 from the germline V gene are SGHDN and FVKESK. V dropped 3 bases and J dropped 5 bases, with 13 bases sitting between them. CDR3 coding DNA: TGTGCCAGCAGCCATTTTGCCGGAGATACTGAAGCTTTCTTT. It is translated as CASSHFAGDTEAFF.

About this clone itself: Other DNA sequences in the same sample also yield this CDR3. V usage is TRBV20-1 and J usage is TRBJ2-3, with D perhaps TRBD1 (6 bases). The germline gives CDR1 DFQATT, CDR2 SNEGSKA (reference sequence). The CDR3 runs 11 residues. V lost 6 bases to trimming and J lost 6 bases, with 10 bases between them. The CDR3 nucleotides read TGCAGTGCCTCGAGGGGGGATACGCAGTATTTT. Translating gives CSASRGDTQYF.

V usage is TRBV9 and J usage is TRBJ1-5; D is unresolved. The germline V and J ends were trimmed by 3 bases and 9 bases, with 16 bases remaining between them. The CDR3 covers 14 residues. Germline values: CDR1 SGDLS, CDR2 YYNGEE. CDR3 sequence (DNA): TGTGCCAGCAGCGCGAGGCCGGGAGCAGGGCCCCAGCATTTT. Amino acid sequence: CASSARPGAGPQHF. Supplemented by reference TRBV9 and TRBJ1-5, the full variable domain reads DSGVTQTPKHLITATGQRVTLRCSPRSGDLSVYWYQQSLDQGLQFLIQYYNGEERAKGNILERFSAQQFPDLHSELNLSSLELGDSALYFCASSARPGAGPQHFGDGTRLSIL.

This rearrangement joins TRBV6-4 to TRBJ2-1; 14 nucleotides align to TRBD2. The CDR3 is 15 residues long. Trimming took 4 bases from V and 6 from J; bases not matched to a gene: 2. Germline CDR1 MRHNA, CDR2 SNTAGT. The CDR3 coding sequence is TGTGCCAGCAGTGTAGGGACTAGCGGGAGCAATGAGCAGTTCTTC. It encodes CASSVGTSGSNEQFF.

This clone was picked up one time. V is TRBV19 and J is TRBJ1-5, with 9 nucleotides matching TRBD1. V gave up 8 bases and J gave up 3 bases; unmatched junction bases: 5. The germline V gene has CDR1 LNHDA and CDR2 SQIVND (reference sequence). The CDR3 totals 14 residues. This chain's CDR3 is CASQTGGLNQPQHF. The DNA of the CDR3 is TGTGCCAGTCAAACAGGGGGCCTCAATCAGCCCCAGCATTTT.

The CDR3, as DNA: TGTGCCAGCAGCCAAAGGCAGGGGACAGGGGGGACCGGGGAGCTGTTTTTT. Protein sequence: CASSQRQGTGGTGELFF. The chain joins TRBV27 to TRBJ2-2; 11 nucleotides agree with TRBD1. The CDR3 covers 17 residues. The ends lost 6 bases at V and 5 bases at J; junction bases unmatched: 11. Germline lookup yields CDR1 MNHEY and CDR2 SMNVEV (reference sequence).

The V call is TRBV19, the J call TRBJ2-1; 9 bases are shared with TRBD2. V shed 3 bases and J 5 bases; nucleotides not matched to a gene: 5. The CDR3 spans 15 residues. Germline V gives CDR1 LNHDA, CDR2 SQIVND (reference sequence). The CDR3 reads CASSIGGRADNEQFF. The CDR3 nucleotides are TGTGCCAGTAGTATTGGCGGGAGGGCCGACAATGAGCAGTTCTTC.

Only one count was recorded for this clone. J is TRBJ2-5 and V is TRBV25-1; possibly TRBD2 for D (6 bases). This CDR3 is built from 12 residues. Germline V gene data show CDR1 as MGHDK and CDR2 as SYGVNS. Trimming cost V 6 bases and J 5 bases, with 10 bases left between them. The CDR3 spells CASSGRGETQYF. The CDR3 coding sequence is TGTGCCAGCAGCGGGAGAGGGGAGACCCAGTACTTC.

The V gene is TRBV9, the J gene TRBJ2-2, with TRBD2 matching over 9 bases. Germline V gene data show CDR1 as SGDLS and CDR2 as YYNGEE. The CDR3 sequence is 15 residues long. V was pared by 0 bases and J by 7 bases, with 4 bases of the junction left unmatched. The CDR3 DNA reads TGTGCCAGCAGCGTAGAGTCTAGCGGGGACGGGGAGCTGTTTTTT. Protein: CASSVESSGDGELFF.

The chain links TRBV27 to TRBJ2-1, with D tentatively TRBD1 (6 bases). V was clipped by 4 bases and J by 10 bases, with 11 bases between them. CDR1 and CDR2 from the germline V gene are MNHEY and SMNVEV (reference sequence). The CDR3 has 12 amino acids. CDR3 in amino acids: CASSYRVGEQFF. The CDR3 region has the DNA TGTGCCAGCAGTTACAGGGTCGGCGAGCAGTTCTTC.